The TCR beta chain under discussion was sequenced for a study of T cells after yellow fever vaccination. General observations from the study: There was a possibility that FACS-sorted repertoires contained abundant clonotypes contaminating from the bulk population. Subsequent to the booster, the majority of primary-vaccination clones reappeared (about 97% CD4, about 90% CD8).

The CDR3 is 16 residues long. The germline gives CDR1 ENHRY, CDR2 SYGVKD. The trim removed 10 bases at V and 4 bases at J, leaving 10 bases unmatched. UMIs and a universal primer site were added when TCR cDNA was made by 5'RACE template switching. TCRdb reprocessed the 5' RACE reads via MiXCR and lists one record per CDR3 protein. The table has more than 300,000 distinct CDR3 sequences, about 6.9% seen once. In the case of this clonotype: No antigen is known for it.

This TCR was recovered from a man younger than 30 who received the YFV17D yellow fever vaccine. The sample in question was PBMCs, obtained approximately 40 days after the first yellow fever vaccination. The rearrangement links TRBV10-3 to TRBJ2-2; 12 nucleotides align to TRBD2. The CDR3 reads CATRGLAGGVTGELFF. CDR3 sequence (DNA): TGTGCCACCCGGGGCCTAGCGGGGGGGGTCACCGGGGAGCTGTTTTTT.